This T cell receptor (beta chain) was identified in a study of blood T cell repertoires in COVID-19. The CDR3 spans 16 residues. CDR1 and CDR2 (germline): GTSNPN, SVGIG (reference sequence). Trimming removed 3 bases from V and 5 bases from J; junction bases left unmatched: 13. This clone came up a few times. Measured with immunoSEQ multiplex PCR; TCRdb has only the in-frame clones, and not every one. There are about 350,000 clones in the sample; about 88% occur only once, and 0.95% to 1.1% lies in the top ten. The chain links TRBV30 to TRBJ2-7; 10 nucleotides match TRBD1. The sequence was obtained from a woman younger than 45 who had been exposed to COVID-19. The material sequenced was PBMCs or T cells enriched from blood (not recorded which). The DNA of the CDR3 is TGTGCCTGGAGCGACTATACCGGGACAGGGGTCGACGAGCAGTACTTC. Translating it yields CAWSDYTGTGVDEQYF.